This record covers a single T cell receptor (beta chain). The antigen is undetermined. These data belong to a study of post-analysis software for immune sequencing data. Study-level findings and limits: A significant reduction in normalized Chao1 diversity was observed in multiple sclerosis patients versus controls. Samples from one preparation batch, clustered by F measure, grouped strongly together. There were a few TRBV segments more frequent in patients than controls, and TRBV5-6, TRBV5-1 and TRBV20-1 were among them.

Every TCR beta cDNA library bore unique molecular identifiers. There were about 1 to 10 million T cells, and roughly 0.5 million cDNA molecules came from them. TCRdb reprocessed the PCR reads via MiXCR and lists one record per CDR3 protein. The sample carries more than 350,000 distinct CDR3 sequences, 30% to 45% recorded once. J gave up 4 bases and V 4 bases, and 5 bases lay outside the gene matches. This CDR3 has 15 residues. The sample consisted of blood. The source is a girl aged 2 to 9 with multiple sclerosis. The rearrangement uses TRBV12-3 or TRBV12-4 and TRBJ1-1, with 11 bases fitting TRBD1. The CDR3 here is CASSSGQGAFTEAFF. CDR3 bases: TGTGCCAGCAGTTCCGGACAGGGGGCGTTCACTGAAGCTTTCTTT.